This T cell receptor (beta chain) was documented in a study of blood T cell repertoires in COVID-19. Whole-study context: Collection of acute and convalescent COVID-19 samples took place in the United States, Italy and Spain. PBMCs, B-cell-depleted T cells, or T cells were the source of the cDNA or gDNA that made up the material.

CDR1 and CDR2 (germline): SEHNR, FQNEAQ (reference sequence). CDR3 length: 15 residues. Trimming left V 5 bases short and J 2 bases short, with 16 bases between. Source study methods: From reference gene primer amplification, estimates of nucleated cell counts were derived. Sequenced by immunoSEQ multiplex PCR; TCRdb stores in-frame clones only, minus some. V and J calls and clone size are given by that table; D and trimming were obtained from the DNA. The sample lists more than 85,000 clones, about four fifths occurring once. This chain connects TRBV7-9 to TRBJ2-7, with D perhaps TRBD1 (6 bases). The specimen was peripheral blood. This clonotype was obtained from a man between 65 and 79 years old with acute or convalescent COVID-19. In DNA form, the CDR3 reads TGTGCCAGCAGCCTCTCCGGGACAAGCCCCTACGAGCAGTACTTC. It translates to CASSLSGTSPYEQYF. Variable domain in full (rest from reference TRBV7-9 and TRBJ2-7): DTGVSQNPRHKITKRGQNVTFRCDPISEHNRLYWYRQTLGQGPEFLTYFQNEAQLEKSRLLSDRFSAERPKGSFSTLEIQRTEQGDSAMYLCASSLSGTSPYEQYFGPGTRLTVT.